This is a list of T cell receptor beta chains from one sample in a study of CD8 T cells in Susac syndrome. TCRdb redid the calling of the immunoSEQ multiplex PCR reads with MiXCR, one entry per CDR3 protein. The table lists 180,000 or so distinct CDR3 sequences, about 95% of them singletons. Sequencing input: CD4+ T cells from PBMCs. All receptors derive from a human donor in good health. Each CDR3 is given with its conserved first and last residue. The order of the fields is V gene, CDR3 protein.

TRBV20-1 | CSARHDRLKTQYF
TRBV29-1 | CSVDSGFGSYEQYF
TRBV7-9 | CASSPESTTQYF
TRBV4-3 | CASSPSGRWTGELFF
TRBV28 | CASRSAGYEQYF
TRBV28 | CASSIINPGPEAFF
TRBV28 | CASSTDPQDEQFF
TRBV6-2/TRBV6-3 | CASSSDSLGANVLTF
TRBV9 | CASSPAGSVTGELFF
TRBV29-1 | CSVAASYNEQFF
TRBV29-1 | CSVEDKGAGANVLTF
TRBV20-1 | CSALAARVPYNEQFF
TRBV27 | CASTQYGGRRTGELFF
TRBV20-1 | CSARGVTREAFF
TRBV27 | CASMRTGRTDTQYF
TRBV20-1 | CSASGGRELFF
TRBV18 | CASSGSPNTIYF
TRBV24-1 | CATSDLIQETQYF
TRBV29-1 | CSVEGELAGELEQYF
TRBV27 | CASSSGLAGVEQYF
TRBV12-3/TRBV12-4 | CASSLVVTSSPYEQYF
TRBV18 | CASSPDRGYTDTQYF
TRBV6-2/TRBV6-3 | CASSYPQPAREQYF
TRBV7-3 | CASSLSLAGEVSELFF
TRBV7-2 | CASTPQREVETQYF
TRBV28 | CASRQVNQPQHF
TRBV30 | CAWSGSGSGRSYEQYF
TRBV7-2 | CASSSPPSAWQFF
TRBV20-1 | CSAANLLRGYTF
TRBV12-3/TRBV12-4 | CASSFLDKTQYF
TRBV9 | CASSVGGSGGNQETQYF
TRBV30 | CAWSVRRSSYEQYF
TRBV5-1 | CASSLGITGANVLTF
TRBV30 | CAWGRGQGREQYF
TRBV19 | CASRTPGAPTDTQYF
TRBV11-3 | CASSFGDGRTGELFF
TRBV28 | CASTKSTYEQYF
TRBV7-9 | CASSPTGGYGYTF
TRBV27 | CASSSLAGVYEQYF
TRBV29-1 | CSLYVRVDNEQFF
TRBV2 | CASSEPGLAGGNEQFF
TRBV27 | CASSSTERPSTVYEQYF
TRBV9 | CASSVGSGFDTEAFF
TRBV29-1 | CSVSQQNTGELFF
TRBV27 | CASSLPGQGVDEQYF
TRBV3-1 | CASSQAVNYEQYF
TRBV15 | CATSPDRGPYGYTF
TRBV7-9 | CASSPLQGTYEQYF